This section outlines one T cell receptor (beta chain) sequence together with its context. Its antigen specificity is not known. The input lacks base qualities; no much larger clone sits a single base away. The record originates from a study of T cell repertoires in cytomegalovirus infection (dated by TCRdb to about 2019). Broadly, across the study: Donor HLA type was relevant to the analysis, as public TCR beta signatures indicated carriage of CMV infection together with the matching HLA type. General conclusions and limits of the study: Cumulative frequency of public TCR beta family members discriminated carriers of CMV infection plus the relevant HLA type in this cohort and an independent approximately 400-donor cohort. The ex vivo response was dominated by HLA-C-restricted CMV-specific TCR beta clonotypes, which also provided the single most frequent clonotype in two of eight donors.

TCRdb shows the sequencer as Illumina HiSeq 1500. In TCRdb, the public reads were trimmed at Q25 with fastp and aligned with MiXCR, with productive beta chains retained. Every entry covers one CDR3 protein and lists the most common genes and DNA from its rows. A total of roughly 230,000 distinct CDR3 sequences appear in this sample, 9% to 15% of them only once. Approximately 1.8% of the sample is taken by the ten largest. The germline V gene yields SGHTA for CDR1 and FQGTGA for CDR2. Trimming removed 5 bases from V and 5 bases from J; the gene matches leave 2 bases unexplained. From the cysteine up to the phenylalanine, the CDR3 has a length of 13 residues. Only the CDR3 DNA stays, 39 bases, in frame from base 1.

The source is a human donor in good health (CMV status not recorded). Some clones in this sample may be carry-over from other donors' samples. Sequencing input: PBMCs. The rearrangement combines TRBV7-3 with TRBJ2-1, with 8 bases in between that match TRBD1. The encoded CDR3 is CASSVDRDNEQFF. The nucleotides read TGTGCCAGCAGCGTGGACAGGGACAATGAGCAGTTCTTC.